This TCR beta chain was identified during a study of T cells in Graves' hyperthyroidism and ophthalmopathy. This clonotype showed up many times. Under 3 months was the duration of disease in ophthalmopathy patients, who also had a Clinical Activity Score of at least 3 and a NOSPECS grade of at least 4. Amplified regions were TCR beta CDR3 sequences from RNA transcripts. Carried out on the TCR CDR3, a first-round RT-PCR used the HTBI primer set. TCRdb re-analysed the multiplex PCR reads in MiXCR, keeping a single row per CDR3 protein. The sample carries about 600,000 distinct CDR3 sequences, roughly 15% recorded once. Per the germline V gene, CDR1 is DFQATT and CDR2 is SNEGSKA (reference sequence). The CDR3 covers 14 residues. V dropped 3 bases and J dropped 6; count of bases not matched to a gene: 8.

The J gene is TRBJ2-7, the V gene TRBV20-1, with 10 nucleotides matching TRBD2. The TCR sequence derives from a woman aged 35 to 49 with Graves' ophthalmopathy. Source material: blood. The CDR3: CSASVAGGPSEQYF. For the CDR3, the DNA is TGCAGTGCTAGTGTAGCGGGAGGCCCGTCCGAGCAGTACTTC.